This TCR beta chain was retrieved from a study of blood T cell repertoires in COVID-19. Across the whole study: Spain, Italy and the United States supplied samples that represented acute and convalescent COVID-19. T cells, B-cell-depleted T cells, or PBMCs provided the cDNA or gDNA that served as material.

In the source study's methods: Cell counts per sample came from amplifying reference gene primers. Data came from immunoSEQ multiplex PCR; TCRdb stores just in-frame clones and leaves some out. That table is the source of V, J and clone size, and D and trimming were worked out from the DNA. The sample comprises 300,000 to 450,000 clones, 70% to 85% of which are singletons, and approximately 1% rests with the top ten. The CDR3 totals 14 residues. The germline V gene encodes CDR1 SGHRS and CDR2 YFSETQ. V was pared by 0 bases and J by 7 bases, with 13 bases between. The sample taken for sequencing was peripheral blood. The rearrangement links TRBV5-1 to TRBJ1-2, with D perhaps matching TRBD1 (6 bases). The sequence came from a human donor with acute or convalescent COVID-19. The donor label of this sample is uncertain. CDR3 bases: TGCGCCAGCAGCTTGGAGGGACAAAACGGTGGCTACACCTTC. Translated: CASSLEGQNGGYTF.